This T cell receptor (beta chain) came from a study of T cell responses to AZD1222 COVID-19 vaccine. Broader study findings: Most donors were white British, females outnumbered males, and clonal diversity was possibly underestimated. The study found vaccine-associated CD4 TCRs spanning spike, dominant at 160-218 and 743-854.

This clone was seen only once. The antigen is undetermined. CDR3 size: 15 residues. Trimming took off 3 bases at V and 4 bases at J, with 10 bases between the two ends. Germline V gives CDR1 MDHEN, CDR2 SYDVKM. Sequenced by immunoSEQ multiplex PCR; TCRdb stores in-frame clones only, minus some. This table has roughly 140,000 clones, around 89% appearing once. Specimen: peripheral blood, collected on day 0 of MenACWY control vaccination. The TCR sequence derives from an adult in good health. The chain has TRBV28 and TRBJ1-6; a weak D match, TRBD1 (6 bases). The DNA for the CDR3 is TGTGCCAGCAGTTTCAGGGGCGAGTATAATTCACCCCTCCACTTT. This gives the protein CASSFRGEYNSPLHF.